This T cell receptor beta chain emerged from a study of T cells in Graves' hyperthyroidism and ophthalmopathy. Whole-study results and caveats: Ophthalmopathy was distinguished from stable hyperthyroidism by 13 V-J signatures. Blood shared most expanded thyroid clonotypes above 0.001.

This clonotype was seen many times. The antigen remains undetermined. Exclusion followed for patients with uncontrolled infection, other autoimmune disease, pregnancy or lactation. PBMCs came from less than 11 ml fresh peripheral blood. Regions amplified from RNA transcripts were the TCR beta CDR3 regions. HTBI primers drove first-round RT-PCR of the TCR CDR3. TCRdb re-called the multiplex PCR reads through MiXCR, storing one row per CDR3 protein. Of about 740,000 distinct CDR3 sequences listed, 12% to 15% are singletons. This CDR3 spans 15 amino acids. V lost 4 bases and J 5 bases, leaving 18 bases between the germline ends. CDR1 and CDR2 (germline): SGHKS, YYEKEE (reference sequence).

The clonotype was recovered from a woman aged 18-29 years with Graves' hyperthyroidism. Sequenced material: blood. The chain combines TRBV5-5 with TRBJ2-5; D may be TRBD2 (6 bases). CDR3 residues: CASSSLREVLETQYF. In nucleotides, the CDR3 is TGTGCCAGCAGCAGCCTCAGGGAGGTGTTGGAGACCCAGTACTTC.